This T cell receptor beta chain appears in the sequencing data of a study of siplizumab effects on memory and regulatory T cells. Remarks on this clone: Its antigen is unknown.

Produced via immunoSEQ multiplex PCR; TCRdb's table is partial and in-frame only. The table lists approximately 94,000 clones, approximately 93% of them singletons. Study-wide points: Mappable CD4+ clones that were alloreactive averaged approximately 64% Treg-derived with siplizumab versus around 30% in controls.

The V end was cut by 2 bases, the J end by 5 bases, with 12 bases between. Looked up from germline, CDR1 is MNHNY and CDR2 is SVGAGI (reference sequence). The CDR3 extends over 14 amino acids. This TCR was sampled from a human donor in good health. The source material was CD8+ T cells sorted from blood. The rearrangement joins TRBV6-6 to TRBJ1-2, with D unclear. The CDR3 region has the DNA TGTGCCAGCAGTTACCACCCTCGAAGATATGGCTACACCTTC. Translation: CASSYHPRRYGYTF.